This TCR beta chain was recovered during a study of OX40 agonist ivuxolimab in advanced cancers. Study context: Age averaged roughly 60 years (range roughly 23 to 80), and 80% to 90% were male. Therapy given before enrollment (anti-PD-1, anti-PD-L1 or anti-CTLA-4) was allowed, and 40% to 50% had some. Partial responses were achieved by three patients: one hepatocellular carcinoma, two cutaneous melanoma.

Study results and limitations: By week 6 at 0.1 to 3.0 mg/kg, blood CD4+ and CD8+ T cells had expanded clonally.

Germline lookup yields CDR1 MNHEY and CDR2 SMNVEV (reference sequence). The CDR3 runs 13 residues. Trimming took off 7 bases at V and 9 bases at J, with 16 bases between the two ends. In regard to this clone: Antigen specificity is unknown.

The data were produced by immunoSEQ multiplex PCR, yet TCRdb's version contains in-frame clones alone and is incomplete. The repertoire consists of about 83,000 clones, with under 95% occurring once and the leading ten covering almost 8.5%. Sequences were derived from CD4+ or CD8+ T cells sorted from blood, sampled in a trial of the OX40 agonist ivuxolimab. This chain connects TRBV27 to TRBJ2-1; D tentatively fits TRBD1 or TRBD2 (5 bases each). This sequence was found in an adult with an advanced solid tumor such as melanoma, head and neck, liver or kidney cancer. This CDR3 reads CASTIALGVEQFF. The CDR3 DNA is TGTGCCAGCACTATAGCGTTGGGGGTTGAGCAGTTCTTC.